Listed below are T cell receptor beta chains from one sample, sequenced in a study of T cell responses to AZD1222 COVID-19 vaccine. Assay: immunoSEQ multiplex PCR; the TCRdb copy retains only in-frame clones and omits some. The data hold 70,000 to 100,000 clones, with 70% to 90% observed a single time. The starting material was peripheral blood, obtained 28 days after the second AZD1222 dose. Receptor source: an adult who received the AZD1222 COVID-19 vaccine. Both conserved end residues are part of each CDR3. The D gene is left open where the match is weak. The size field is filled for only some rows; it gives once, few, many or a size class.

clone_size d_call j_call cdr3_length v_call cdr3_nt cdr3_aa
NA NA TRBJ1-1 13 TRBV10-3 TGTGCCACCTGGGGGGACATGAACACTGAAGCTTTCTTT CATWGDMNTEAFF
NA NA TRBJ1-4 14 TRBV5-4 TGTGCCAGCAGCCCAGACAGGCTTAATGAAAAACTGTTTTTT CASSPDRLNEKLFF
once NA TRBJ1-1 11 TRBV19 TGTGCCACGAGGGGGAACACTGAAGCTTTCTTT CATRGNTEAFF
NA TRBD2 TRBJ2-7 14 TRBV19 TGTGCCAGTACCTTGACTAGCGGCTCCTACGAGCAGTACTTC CASTLTSGSYEQYF
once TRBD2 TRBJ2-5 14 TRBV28 TGTGCCAGCAGCCAAAGGGAGGGCCCAGAGACCCAGTACTTC CASSQREGPETQYF
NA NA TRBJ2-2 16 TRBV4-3 TGCGCCAGCAGCCAAGAACCTATCGGGGAGCCCGGGGAGCTGTTTTTT CASSQEPIGEPGELFF
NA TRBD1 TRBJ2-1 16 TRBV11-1 TGTGCCAGCAGACCTCCCCGCGGGACAGGGGGCAATGAGCAGTTCTTC CASRPPRGTGGNEQFF
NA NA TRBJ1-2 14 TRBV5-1 TGCGCCAGCAGCTTGGGGGGGCCCAACTATGGCTACACCTTC CASSLGGPNYGYTF
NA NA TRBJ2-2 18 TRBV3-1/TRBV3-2 TGTGCCAGCAGCCAAGATCTCCCCGGGGGCGCGAACACCGGGGAGCTGTTTTTT CASSQDLPGGANTGELFF
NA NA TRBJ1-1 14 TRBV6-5 TGTGCCAGCAGTATCAGGACGGGTAACACTGAAGCTTTCTTT CASSIRTGNTEAFF
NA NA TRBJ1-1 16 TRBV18 TGTGCCAGCTCAAAGGACGGGGGGCCATTGAACACTGAAGCTTTCTTT CASSKDGGPLNTEAFF
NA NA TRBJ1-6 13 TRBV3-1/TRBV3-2 TGTGCCAGCAGCCAAGTTACCAATTCACCCCTCCACTTT CASSQVTNSPLHF
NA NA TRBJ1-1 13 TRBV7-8 TGTGCCAGCAGCTTCGTCGGGGACACTGAAGCTTTCTTT CASSFVGDTEAFF
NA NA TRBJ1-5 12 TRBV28 TGTGCCACTGGACTGGTCAATCAGCCCCAGCATTTT CATGLVNQPQHF
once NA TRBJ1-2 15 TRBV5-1 TGCGCCAGCAGCTTGGTTGGAGAGACGAGCTATGGCTACACCTTC CASSLVGETSYGYTF
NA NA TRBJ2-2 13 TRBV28 TGTGCCAGCAGGTCGGATCTAGGCGGGGAGCTGTTTTTT CASRSDLGGELFF
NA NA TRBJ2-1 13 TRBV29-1 TGCAGCGTTGACGACAGTTCCTACAATGAGCAGTTCTTC CSVDDSSYNEQFF
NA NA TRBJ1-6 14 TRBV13 TGTGCCAGCAGCTTAGGCGGTGGTGATTCACCCCTCCACTTT CASSLGGGDSPLHF
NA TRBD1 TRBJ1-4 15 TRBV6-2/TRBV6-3 TGTGCCAGCAGTTACCAGGGGGTCGAGGATGAAAAACTGTTTTTT CASSYQGVEDEKLFF
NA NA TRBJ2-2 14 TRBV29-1 TGCAGCGTCTTTCTTAATTCGAACACCGGGGAGCTGTTTTTT CSVFLNSNTGELFF
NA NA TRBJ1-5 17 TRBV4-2 TGTGCCAGCAGCCAAGATTTGGCGAAGGGGAGCAATCAGCCCCAGCATTTT CASSQDLAKGSNQPQHF
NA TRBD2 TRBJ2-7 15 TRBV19 TGTGCCAGTAATAAAGGGACTAGCGGTTCCTACGAGCAGTACTTC CASNKGTSGSYEQYF
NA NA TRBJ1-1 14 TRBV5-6 TGTGCCAGCAGCGTGACAGTTATGAACACTGAAGCTTTCTTT CASSVTVMNTEAFF
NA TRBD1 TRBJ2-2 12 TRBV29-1 TGCAGCGTTGCCCAGGGGGCCGGGGAGCTGTTTTTT CSVAQGAGELFF
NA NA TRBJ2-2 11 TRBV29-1 TGCAGCGTTGTAGGAACCGGGGAGCTGTTTTTT CSVVGTGELFF